The 13 T cell receptor beta chains presented below share a single source sample, sequenced in a study of T cell repertoires in cytomegalovirus infection. MiXCR, run by TCRdb on the reads, gives a single entry per CDR3 protein. The sample has under 350,000 distinct CDR3 sequences; more than 9% are singletons. The sequenced sample consisted of PBMCs. The source of these receptors is a human donor in good health (CMV status not recorded). Some clones in this sample may be carry-over from other donors' samples.

This clonotype was counted at least ten times. The chain is built from TRBV6-1 and TRBJ1-1; 7 bases map to TRBD1. Per germline, CDR1 MNHNS and CDR2 SASEGT. Trimming cost V 0 bases and J 6 bases; bases outside gene matches: 10. The CDR3 covers 16 residues. The CDR3 is CASSEARGDRDAEAFF. DNA for the CDR3: TGTGCCAGCAGTGAAGCGCGAGGAGACAGGGACGCTGAAGCTTTCTTT.

The table lists this clonotype with a few counts. One end of the junction is discordant with germline, which a read error may explain. The genes are TRBV4-1 and TRBJ1-5; tentatively, D is TRBD1 (6 bases). CDR1 is MGHRA and CDR2 is YSYEKL in the germline V gene. This CDR3 is 12 amino acids long. This chain's CDR3 is CASSPTGQPQHF. CDR3 coding DNA: TGTGCCAGCAGCCCGACAGGTCAGCCCCAGCATTTT.

This clonotype showed up many times. The gene calls are TRBV12-3 or TRBV12-4 and TRBJ2-7, with 8 bases lining up with TRBD2. The CDR3 is 15 amino acids. J gave up 4 bases and V 6 bases, and 11 bases lay outside the gene matches. In DNA, the CDR3 is TGTGCCAGCAGCATCTCTCCGGGACTAGTGTACGAGCAGTACTTC. This translates into CASSISPGLVYEQYF.

In this sample, this clonotype turned up a few times. The V gene is TRBV19, the J gene TRBJ1-2; TRBD1 is a possible D gene (6 bases). The CDR3 runs 14 residues. Germline V gene data show CDR1 as LNHDA and CDR2 as SQIVND (reference sequence). The ends were cut back, 7 bases at V and 2 bases at J, with 14 bases in the middle. CDR3 bases: TGTGCCAGTACCCAACAGGGAGGGAACTATGGCTACACCTTC. Its translation: CASTQQGGNYGYTF.

About this clonotype: Given a much more abundant clone one base away, this may be a read error. The rearrangement uses TRBV7-2 and TRBJ2-2, with 11 bases identical to TRBD2. With V trimmed by 5 bases and J by 7 bases, 6 bases remained unmatched. The CDR3 loop spans 15 amino acids. Germline CDR1 SGHTA, CDR2 FQGNSA. The CDR3 DNA sequence: TGTGCCAGCAGCCCCCGGGGACTAGCGGTCGGGGAGCTGTTTTTT. It is translated as CASSPRGLAVGELFF. The whole variable domain, remainder taken from reference TRBV7-2 and TRBJ2-2, is GAGVSQSPSNKVTEKGKDVELRCDPISGHTALYWYRQSLGQGLEFLIYFQGNSAPDKSGLPSDRFSAERTGGSVSTLTIQRTQQEDSAVYLCASSPRGLAVGELFFGEGSRLTVL.

The V and J genes are TRBV6-2 or TRBV6-3 and TRBJ2-5, with 9 positions matching TRBD1. From germline, CDR1 is MNHEY and CDR2 SVGEGT. The CDR3 consists of 14 residues. Germline trimming cut 2 bases from V and 5 bases from J; bases unmatched to any gene: 3. The CDR3 sequence: CASSYPGTGETQYF. CDR3 in DNA: TGTGCCAGCAGTTACCCCGGGACAGGGGAGACCCAGTACTTC.

This clonotype was found many times. The J gene is TRBJ1-1, the V gene TRBV28; D not certain. From germline, CDR1 is MDHEN and CDR2 SYDVKM. Trimming stripped 6 bases from V and 0 bases from J, with 11 bases between. This CDR3 spans 14 amino acids. For the CDR3, the DNA is TGTGCCAGCAGACCGATACTTATGAACACTGAAGCTTTCTTT. Translation gives CASRPILMNTEAFF.

This clonotype was observed at least ten times. The CDR3 region is CASRWTGPFLNTEAFF. The CDR3 region has the DNA TGTGCCAGCAGATGGACAGGGCCATTTCTGAACACTGAAGCTTTCTTT. The chain combines TRBV12-3 or TRBV12-4 with TRBJ1-1; TRBD1 agrees at 8 bases. CDR3 length equals 16 residues. Trimming took 6 bases from V and 0 from J; bases not matched to a gene: 9.

The J gene is TRBJ2-7, the V gene TRBV19; D is possibly TRBD1 or TRBD2 (5 bases each). The germline V and J ends were trimmed by 8 bases and 1 base, with 12 bases remaining between them. Germline CDR1 is LNHDA and CDR2 is SQIVND (reference sequence). CDR3 length: 13 amino acids. The CDR3 spells CASGTGPSYEQYF. CDR3 DNA sequence: TGTGCCAGTGGGACGGGCCCTTCCTACGAGCAGTACTTC.

There are a few counts of this clonotype. This sequence joins TRBV20-1 and TRBJ2-3, with no clear D. The germline CDR1 and CDR2 sequences are DFQATT and SNEGSKA (reference sequence). The CDR3 has 12 amino acids. The CDR3, as DNA: TGCAGCATACTCGGAAGGAGAGATACGCAGTATTTT. The encoded protein is CSILGRRDTQYF.

This clonotype turned up a few times. The chain couples TRBV4-3 to TRBJ1-6; D gene unclear. Germline CDR1 is LGHNA and CDR2 is YSLEER. This CDR3 comprises 15 residues. V was cut by 0 bases and J by 6 bases, with 9 bases left in between. The CDR3 here is CASSQDGQANSPLHF. The CDR3 DNA follows: TGCGCCAGCAGCCAAGATGGGCAGGCTAATTCACCCCTCCACTTT.

This chain uses TRBV4-2 with TRBJ2-5; 8 bases match TRBD1. In germline, CDR1 is LGHNA, CDR2 YNFKEQ. The CDR3 sequence is 15 residues long. V shed 4 bases and J 4 bases; nucleotides not matched to a gene: 8. The CDR3 DNA is TGTGCCAGCAGCCCGCGGACAGGGCCTCCAGAGACCCAGTACTTC. Its protein is CASSPRTGPPETQYF.

This clonotype occurred a few times. The rearrangement joins TRBV11-1 to TRBJ2-2; no firm D call. Trimming took off 0 bases at V and 3 bases at J, with 5 bases between the two ends. The CDR3 spans 14 residues. In germline, CDR1 is SGHAT, CDR2 FQDESV (reference sequence). CDR3 sequence: CASSLALDTGELFF. The CDR3 DNA is TGTGCCAGCAGCTTAGCGTTAGACACCGGGGAGCTGTTTTTT.